This entry lists 15 T cell receptor beta chains sequenced from one sample in a study of shared clonotypes between healthy human individuals. Using immunoSEQ multiplex PCR, the repertoire was profiled, and TCRdb retains in-frame clones only, with some absent. The table shows roughly 1,500,000 clones, with nearly 99% occurring only once. Input material: naive CD4+ T cells sorted from blood. As for subset: CD45RA+ positively selected. Every receptor here comes from a man aged 25 to 40 in good health.

This clone was found once. The genes are TRBV7-8 and TRBJ2-1; D is uncertain. Per germline, CDR1 SGHVS and CDR2 FQNEAQ. V lost 0 bases and J lost 8, with 8 bases in between. This CDR3 has 13 residues. CDR3 bases: TGTGCCAGCAGCTTAGCGAGCCCGGATGAGCAGTTCTTC. Translation gives CASSLASPDEQFF.

This clone was seen a single time. The rearrangement uses TRBV1 and TRBJ2-1; no check of the table's D call, TRBD2, against the DNA was made. TRBV1 is marked as a pseudogene. The CDR3 has 17 residues. CDR3 sequence reads: CTSSQDSWSGTYNEQFF. The CDR3 coding sequence is TGCACCAGCAGCCAAGATTCATGGAGCGGAACCTACAATGAGCAGTTCTTC.

The chain has TRBV14 and TRBJ1-2, with TRBD1 as a possible D gene (6 bases). V lost 0 bases and J lost 4, with 9 bases in between. Germline CDR1 reads SGHDN; CDR2 reads FVKESK. This CDR3 is built from 14 residues. The CDR3 nucleotides read TGTGCCAGCAGCCAAGATAACAGGGCCTATGGCTACACCTTC. This codes for CASSQDNRAYGYTF. The full variable domain, with the rest looked up from reference TRBV14 and TRBJ1-2, is EAGVTQFPSHSVIEKGQTVTLRCDPISGHDNLYWYRRVMGKEIKFLLHFVKESKQDESGMPNNRFLAERTGGTYSTLKVQPAELEDSGVYFCASSQDNRAYGYTFGSGTRLTVV.

The V and J genes are TRBV4-3 and TRBJ1-5, with 7 bases aligning to TRBD1. J lost 1 base, V lost 4 bases, and 10 bases had no gene match. In germline, CDR1 is LGHNA, CDR2 YSLEER. CDR3 size: 17 residues. CDR3 region: CASSRQATGQSNQPQHF. The DNA for the CDR3 is TGCGCCAGCAGCCGCCAGGCGACAGGGCAAAGCAATCAGCCCCAGCATTTT.

This chain links TRBV7-3 with TRBJ1-3, with D uncertain. The V and J ends lost 2 bases and 0 bases respectively, with 8 bases between them. Looked up from germline, CDR1 is SGHTA and CDR2 is FQGTGA. The CDR3 is made up of 15 amino acids. The CDR3: CASSLARGSGNTIYF. The CDR3 DNA reads as TGTGCCAGCAGCTTAGCCCGGGGCTCTGGAAACACCATATATTTT.

The chain recombines TRBV11-2 with TRBJ2-3; possibly TRBD2 for D (6 bases). This CDR3 comprises 15 residues. Trimming took 1 base from V and 3 from J, leaving 11 bases between them. Germline V CDR1 and CDR2: SGHAT, FQNNGV. The CDR3 loop reads CASSLVVLATDTQYF. DNA of the CDR3: TGTGCCAGCAGCTTAGTGGTTCTAGCGACAGATACGCAGTATTTT.

The chain links TRBV6-5 to TRBJ2-5, with D hard to call. V was shortened by 0 bases and J by 3 bases, with 5 bases between the two germline ends. The germline CDR1 and CDR2 sequences are MNHEY and SVGAGI. CDR3 length equals 13 residues. This CDR3 is CASSYSRKETQYF. For the CDR3, the DNA is TGTGCCAGCAGTTACTCCCGGAAAGAGACCCAGTACTTC.

The rearrangement joins TRBV5-6 to TRBJ2-1; 7 positions match TRBD2. CDR3 length: 15 amino acids. Trimming took 4 bases from V and 4 from J; bases not matched to a gene: 8. CDR1 and CDR2 (germline): SGHDT, YYEEEE. The CDR3 DNA sequence: TGTGCCAGCAGCCACCCTAGCGGTCAATACAATGAGCAGTTCTTC. The encoded protein is CASSHPSGQYNEQFF.

The rearrangement uses TRBV29-1 and TRBJ1-1; the D is unclear. V lost 3 bases to trimming and J lost 1 base, with 3 bases between them. The CDR3 totals 11 residues. Germline-derived CDR1 and CDR2 are SQVTM and ANQGSEA. The CDR3, as DNA: TGCAGCGTTGAGGAGAACACTGAAGCTTTCTTT. It codes for CSVEENTEAFF.

The V and J genes are TRBV18 and TRBJ2-5; weak D call: TRBD1 (6 bases). The CDR3 runs to 16 residues. Trimming took 2 bases from V and 1 from J, leaving 14 bases between them. The V gene's germline CDR1 is KGHSH and CDR2 LQKENI. The CDR3 DNA is TGTGCCAGCTCACCATTTAGGGACACAATCCAAGAGACCCAGTACTTC. It specifies CASSPFRDTIQETQYF.

This clone was recorded once. This rearrangement joins TRBV6-4 to TRBJ1-5; tentative D call: TRBD1 (5 bases). In germline, CDR1 is MRHNA, CDR2 SNTAGT. The CDR3 length is 20 residues. Trimming removed 2 bases at V and 0 bases at J, with 23 bases between. The CDR3 reads CASSDNVRGLRPSSNQPQHF. The CDR3 bases are TGTGCCAGCAGTGACAATGTCCGGGGACTAAGGCCCTCTAGCAATCAGCCCCAGCATTTT.

The chain combines TRBV28 with TRBJ2-7; 10 bases fit TRBD2. Germline-derived CDR1 and CDR2 are MDHEN and SYDVKM. The junction had 7 bases not matched to a gene; V was cut back by 4 bases and J by 7 bases. This CDR3 contains 14 residues. The CDR3: CASSSAGSGREQYF. DNA for the CDR3: TGTGCCAGCAGTTCCGCCGGTAGCGGGAGGGAGCAGTACTTC.

As DNA, the CDR3 is TGTGCCAGTAGTAATATAAGGACAGGGGGCGCTGGGGCCAACGTCCTGACTTTC. The encoded protein is CASSNIRTGGAGANVLTF. The chain is built from TRBV19 and TRBJ2-6, with 11 bases matching TRBD1. The CDR3 length is 18 residues. V trimming: 4 bases; J trimming: 2 bases; junction bases outside the gene matches: 7. Germline-derived CDR1 and CDR2 are LNHDA and SQIVND (reference sequence). Combining the CDR3 with reference TRBV19 and TRBJ2-6 gives the whole variable domain DGGITQSPKYLFRKEGQNVTLSCEQNLNHDAMYWYRQDPGQGLRLIYYSQIVNDFQKGDIAEGYSVSREKKESFPLTVTSAQKNPTAFYLCASSNIRTGGAGANVLTFGAGSRLTVL.

The chain recombines TRBV7-8 with TRBJ2-1, with 11 bases that match TRBD2. The germline V gene encodes CDR1 SGHVS and CDR2 FQNEAQ. This CDR3 contains 16 residues. Losses at the gene ends were 4 bases for V and 5 bases for J; bases not matched to a gene: 7. As DNA, the CDR3 is TGTGCCAGCAGCTCTAGCGGGAGGCGGTTTAACAATGAGCAGTTCTTC. Protein product: CASSSSGRRFNNEQFF. Variable domain in full (rest from reference TRBV7-8 and TRBJ2-1): GAGVSQSPRYKVAKRGQDVALRCDPISGHVSLFWYQQALGQGPEFLTYFQNEAQLDKSGLPSDRFFAERPEGSVSTLKIQRTQQEDSAVYLCASSSSGRRFNNEQFFGPGTRLTVL.

The chain recombines TRBV18 with TRBJ2-4; 9 nucleotides align to TRBD2. The junction had 6 bases not matched to a gene; V was cut back by 4 bases and J by 8 bases. This CDR3 spans 14 amino acids. Looked up from germline, CDR1 is KGHSH and CDR2 is LQKENI. The CDR3 sequence: CASSLSSGTHIQYF. CDR3 nucleotides: TGTGCCAGCTCACTCTCTAGCGGGACGCACATTCAGTACTTC.